This note documents a single T cell receptor (beta chain) sequence. The antigen is not known. The sample belongs to a study of cytomegalovirus exposure and HLA in healthy donors. Study-level background: A prior analysis found 117 million unique TCR beta sequences from 150 million to 200 million T cells. The study, taken as a whole, reports: The classifier reportedly diagnosed cytomegalovirus status with high sensitivity and specificity. According to a later analysis, most TCR beta chains associated with CMV appeared HLA-restricted.

Likely unrecorded immune exposures existed in these nominally healthy donors. The PCR was carried out with 60 Vbeta primers and 13 Jbeta primers. Some clones are missing from TCRdb's copy, which holds only in-frame ones; the method was immunoSEQ multiplex PCR. The sample contains 130,000 to 150,000 clones, 84% of which appear only once. The CDR3 is 13 residues long. Looked up from germline, CDR1 is SGHRS and CDR2 is YFSETQ. Trimming removed 4 bases from V and 4 bases from J, with 9 bases in between. Sequencing input: PBMCs. The rearrangement joins TRBV5-1 to TRBJ1-5, with a weak D call TRBD1 (6 bases). This TCR came from a boy aged 2 to 9 in good health and CMV-seronegative. In nucleotides, the CDR3 is TGCGCCAGCAGCACAGGGTTTAATCAGCCCCAGCATTTT. This sequence encodes CASSTGFNQPQHF.